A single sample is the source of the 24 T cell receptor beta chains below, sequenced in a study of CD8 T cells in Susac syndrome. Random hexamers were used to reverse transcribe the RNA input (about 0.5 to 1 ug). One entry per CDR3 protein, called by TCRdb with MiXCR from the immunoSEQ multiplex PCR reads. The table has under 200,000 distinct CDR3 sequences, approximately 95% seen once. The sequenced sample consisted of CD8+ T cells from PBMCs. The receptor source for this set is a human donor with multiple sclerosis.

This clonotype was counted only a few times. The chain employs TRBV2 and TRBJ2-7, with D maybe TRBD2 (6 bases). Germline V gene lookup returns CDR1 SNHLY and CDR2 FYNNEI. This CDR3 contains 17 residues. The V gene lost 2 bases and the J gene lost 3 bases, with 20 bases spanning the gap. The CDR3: CASSEPTVGGKDYEQYF. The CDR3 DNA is TGTGCCAGCAGTGAACCCACTGTTGGCGGGAAGGACTACGAGCAGTACTTC. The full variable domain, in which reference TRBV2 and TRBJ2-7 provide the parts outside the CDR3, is EPEVTQTPSHQVTQMGQEVILRCVPISNHLYFYWYRQILGQKVEFLVSFYNNEISEKSEIFDDQFSVERPDGSNFTLKIRSTKLEDSAMYFCASSEPTVGGKDYEQYFGPGTRLTVT.

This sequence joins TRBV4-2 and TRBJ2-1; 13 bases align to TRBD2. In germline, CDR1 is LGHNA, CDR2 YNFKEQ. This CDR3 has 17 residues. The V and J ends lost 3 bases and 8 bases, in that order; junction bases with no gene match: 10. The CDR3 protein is CASSQKLAGGRSHEQFF. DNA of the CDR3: TGTGCCAGCAGCCAGAAACTAGCGGGAGGGCGAAGTCATGAGCAGTTCTTC.

CDR3 bases: TGCAGTGCTAGAGGTTCGACGTCTTTACACTTATTGAACACTGAAGCTTTCTTT. Translating it yields CSARGSTSLHLLNTEAFF. The chain combines TRBV20-1 with TRBJ1-1, with D uncertain. V dropped 1 base and J dropped 0 bases, with 21 bases sitting between them. CDR3 length: 18 residues. Germline lookup yields CDR1 DFQATT and CDR2 SNEGSKA (reference sequence).

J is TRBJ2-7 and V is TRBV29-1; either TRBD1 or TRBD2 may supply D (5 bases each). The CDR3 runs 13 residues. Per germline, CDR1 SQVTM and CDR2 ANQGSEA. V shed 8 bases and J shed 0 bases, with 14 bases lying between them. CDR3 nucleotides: TGCAGCATCCGGGACGGTTACTCCTACGAGCAGTACTTC. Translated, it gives CSIRDGYSYEQYF.

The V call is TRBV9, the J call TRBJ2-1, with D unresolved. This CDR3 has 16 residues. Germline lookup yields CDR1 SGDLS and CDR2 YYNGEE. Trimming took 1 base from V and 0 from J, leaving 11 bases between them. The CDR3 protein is CASSVPLDSSYNEQFF. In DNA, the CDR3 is TGTGCCAGCAGCGTACCTCTTGACTCCTCCTACAATGAGCAGTTCTTC.

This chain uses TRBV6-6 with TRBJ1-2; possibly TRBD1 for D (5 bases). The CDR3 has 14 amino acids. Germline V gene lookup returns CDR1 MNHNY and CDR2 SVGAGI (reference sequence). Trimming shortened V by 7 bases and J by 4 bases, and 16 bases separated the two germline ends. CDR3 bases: TGTGCCAGCAACCCTGGGGGAACGGCCTATGGCTACACCTTC. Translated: CASNPGGTAYGYTF.

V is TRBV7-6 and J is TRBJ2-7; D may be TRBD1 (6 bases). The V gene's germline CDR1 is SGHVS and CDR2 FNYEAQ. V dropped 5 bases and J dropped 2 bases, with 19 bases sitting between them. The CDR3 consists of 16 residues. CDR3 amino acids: CASSRRQAQRPYEQYF. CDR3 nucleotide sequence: TGTGCCAGCAGCCGAAGACAGGCCCAAAGGCCCTACGAGCAGTACTTC. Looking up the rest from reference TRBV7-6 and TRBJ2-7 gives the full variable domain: GAGVSQSPRYKVTKRGQDVALRCDPISGHVSLYWYRQALGQGPEFLTYFNYEAQQDKSGLPNDRFSAERPEGSISTLTIQRTEQRDSAMYRCASSRRQAQRPYEQYFGPGTRLTVT.

CDR3 loop: CASSLVAVVGGNTDTQYF. CDR3 sequence (DNA): TGTGCCAGCAGCTTAGTCGCGGTCGTTGGCGGGAACACAGATACGCAGTATTTT. The chain is built from TRBV7-9 and TRBJ2-3; D may be TRBD2 (6 bases). V shed 1 base and J shed 2 bases, with 19 bases lying between them. This CDR3 has 18 amino acids. The germline V gene has CDR1 SEHNR and CDR2 FQNEAQ (reference sequence).

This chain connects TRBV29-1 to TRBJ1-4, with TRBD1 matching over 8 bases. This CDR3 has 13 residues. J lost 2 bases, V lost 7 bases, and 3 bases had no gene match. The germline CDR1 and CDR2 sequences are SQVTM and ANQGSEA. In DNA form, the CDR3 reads TGCAGCGGGCGGACAGGGACTAATGAAAAACTGTTTTTT. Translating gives CSGRTGTNEKLFF.

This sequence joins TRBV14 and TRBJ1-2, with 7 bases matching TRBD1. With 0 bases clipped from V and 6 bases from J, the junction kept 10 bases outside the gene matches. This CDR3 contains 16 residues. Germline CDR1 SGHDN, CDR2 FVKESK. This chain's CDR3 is CASSQEGDRGLHGYTF. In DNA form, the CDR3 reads TGTGCCAGCAGCCAAGAAGGGGACAGAGGTTTACATGGCTACACCTTC.

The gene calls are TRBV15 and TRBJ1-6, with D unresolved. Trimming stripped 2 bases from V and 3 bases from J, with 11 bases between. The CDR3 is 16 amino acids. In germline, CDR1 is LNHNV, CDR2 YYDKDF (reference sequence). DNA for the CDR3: TGTGCCACCAGCAGACACTTACAGAGCTATAATTCACCCCTCCACTTT. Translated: CATSRHLQSYNSPLHF.

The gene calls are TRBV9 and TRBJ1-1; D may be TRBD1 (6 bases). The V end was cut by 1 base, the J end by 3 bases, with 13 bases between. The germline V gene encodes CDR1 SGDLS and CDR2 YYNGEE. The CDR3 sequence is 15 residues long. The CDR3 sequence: CASSVSGGADTEAFF. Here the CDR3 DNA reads TGTGCCAGCAGCGTAAGTGGGGGCGCAGACACTGAAGCTTTCTTT.

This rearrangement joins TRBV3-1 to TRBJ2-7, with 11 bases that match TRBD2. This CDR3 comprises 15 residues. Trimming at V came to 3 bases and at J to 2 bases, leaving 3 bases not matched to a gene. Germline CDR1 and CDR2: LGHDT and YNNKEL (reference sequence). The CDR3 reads CASSQISGGAYEQYF. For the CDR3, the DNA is TGTGCCAGCAGCCAGATTAGCGGGGGGGCCTACGAGCAGTACTTC.

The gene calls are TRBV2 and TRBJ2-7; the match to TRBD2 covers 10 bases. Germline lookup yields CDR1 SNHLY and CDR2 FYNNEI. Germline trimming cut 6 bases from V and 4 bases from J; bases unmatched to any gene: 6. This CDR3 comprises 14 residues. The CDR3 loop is CASSPGLAHYEQYF. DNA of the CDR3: TGTGCCAGCAGCCCGGGACTAGCGCATTACGAGCAGTACTTC.

CDR3 protein: CASSLGGAGGYTF. The CDR3 DNA reads as TGTGCCAGCAGTTTAGGAGGGGCCGGTGGCTACACCTTC. The chain combines TRBV27 with TRBJ1-2; the D gene is possibly TRBD1 (5 bases). The germline gives CDR1 MNHEY, CDR2 SMNVEV (reference sequence). V lost 2 bases, J lost 7 bases, and 11 bases lay in between. The CDR3 sequence is 13 residues long.

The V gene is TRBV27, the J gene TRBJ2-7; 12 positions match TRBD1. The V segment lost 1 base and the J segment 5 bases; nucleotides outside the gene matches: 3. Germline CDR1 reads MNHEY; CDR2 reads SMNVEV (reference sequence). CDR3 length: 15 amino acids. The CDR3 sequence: CASSLWGQGADEQYF. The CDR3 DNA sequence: TGTGCCAGCAGTTTATGGGGACAGGGGGCTGACGAGCAGTACTTC.

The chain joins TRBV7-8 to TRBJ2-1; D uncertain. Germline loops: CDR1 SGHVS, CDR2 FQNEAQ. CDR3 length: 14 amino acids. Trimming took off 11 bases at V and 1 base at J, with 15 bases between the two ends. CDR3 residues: CASSPTESYNEQFF. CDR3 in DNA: TGTGCCTCCAGCCCGACCGAATCCTACAATGAGCAGTTCTTC.

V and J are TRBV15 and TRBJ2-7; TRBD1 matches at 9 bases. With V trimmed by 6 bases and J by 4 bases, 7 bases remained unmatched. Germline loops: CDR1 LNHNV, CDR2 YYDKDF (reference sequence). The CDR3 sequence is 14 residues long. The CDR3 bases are TGTGCCACCAGTCAGGGACAGGGACCATACGAGCAGTACTTC. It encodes CATSQGQGPYEQYF.

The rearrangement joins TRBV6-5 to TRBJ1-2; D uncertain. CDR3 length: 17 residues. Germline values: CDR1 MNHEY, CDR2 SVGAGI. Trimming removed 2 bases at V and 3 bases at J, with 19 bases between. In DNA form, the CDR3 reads TGTGCCAGCAGTTACCGTCTTCCTCTTTCGAACTACTATGGCTACACCTTC. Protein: CASSYRLPLSNYYGYTF.

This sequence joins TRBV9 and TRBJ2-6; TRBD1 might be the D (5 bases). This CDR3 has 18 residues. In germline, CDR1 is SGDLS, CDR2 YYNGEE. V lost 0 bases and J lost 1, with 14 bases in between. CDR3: CASSVVRREGSGANVLTF. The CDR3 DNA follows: TGTGCCAGCAGCGTAGTGCGCAGGGAAGGGTCTGGGGCCAACGTCCTGACTTTC.

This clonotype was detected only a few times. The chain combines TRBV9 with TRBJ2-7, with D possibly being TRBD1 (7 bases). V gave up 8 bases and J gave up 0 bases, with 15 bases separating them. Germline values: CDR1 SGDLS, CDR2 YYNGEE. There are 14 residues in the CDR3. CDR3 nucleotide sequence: TGTGCCAGTAGTGCAGGGGGGAGCTCCTACGAGCAGTACTTC. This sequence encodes CASSAGGSSYEQYF.

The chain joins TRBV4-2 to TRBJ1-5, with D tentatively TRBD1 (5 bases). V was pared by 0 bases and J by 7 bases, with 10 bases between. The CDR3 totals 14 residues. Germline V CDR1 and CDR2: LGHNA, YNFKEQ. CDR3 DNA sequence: TGTGCCAGCAGCCAAGATGAGGGGAACCAGCCCCAGCATTTT. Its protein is CASSQDEGNQPQHF.

This chain's CDR3 is CASSLIWYHGYTF. CDR3 nucleotides: TGCGCCAGCAGCTTGATCTGGTACCATGGCTACACCTTC. The rearrangement joins TRBV5-1 to TRBJ1-2; D is uncertain. Germline V gene lookup returns CDR1 SGHRS and CDR2 YFSETQ. V gave up 1 base and J gave up 6 bases, with 10 bases separating them. This CDR3 contains 13 residues. Full variable domain (rest looked up from reference TRBV5-1 and TRBJ1-2): KAGVTQTPRYLIKTRGQQVTLSCSPISGHRSVSWYQQTPGQGLQFLFEYFSETQRNKGNFPGRFSGRQFSNSRSEMNVSTLELGDSALYLCASSLIWYHGYTFGSGTRLTVV.

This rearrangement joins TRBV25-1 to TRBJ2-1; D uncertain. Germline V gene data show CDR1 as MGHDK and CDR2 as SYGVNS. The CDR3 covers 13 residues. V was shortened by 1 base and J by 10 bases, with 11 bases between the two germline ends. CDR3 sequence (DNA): TGTGCCAGCAGTGAATCTCAGTCCCCAGAGCAGTTCTTC. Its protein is CASSESQSPEQFF. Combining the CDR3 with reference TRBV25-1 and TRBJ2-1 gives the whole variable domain EADIYQTPRYLVIGTGKKITLECSQTMGHDKMYWYQQDPGMELHLIHYSYGVNSTEKGDLSSESTVSRIRTEHFPLTLESARPSHTSQYLCASSESQSPEQFFGPGTRLTVL.